This T cell receptor (beta chain) was found in a study of T cells after yellow fever vaccination. Overall study results and limits: It was a small share of clonotypes that appeared in both CD4 and CD8 compartments.

This clonotype was detected many times. Antigen: not known. TCRdb passed the 5' RACE reads through MiXCR, listing each CDR3 protein once. The data hold approximately 250,000 distinct CDR3 sequences, with about 5.2% observed a single time. V lost 3 bases, J lost 2 bases, and 8 bases lay in between. Germline CDR1 and CDR2: DFQATT and SNEGSKA (reference sequence). This CDR3 has 12 amino acids. The clonotype was recovered from a man younger than 35 who received the YFV17D yellow fever vaccine. The chain joins TRBV20-1 to TRBJ2-7; D is perhaps TRBD2 (5 bases). Sequences were derived from CD4+ T cells sorted from PBMCs, sampled on the day of the yellow fever booster vaccination. Here the CDR3 DNA reads TGCAGTGCTAGGGTCGGGACCTACGAGCAGTACGTC. It encodes CSARVGTYEQYV.